Below, one T cell receptor (beta chain) is given with its context. Its antigen is not identified. The data stem from a study of siplizumab effects on memory and regulatory T cells. Study findings and constraints: Roughly 75-95% of proliferating CD4+ or CD8+ clones defied assignment to a naive or memory phenotype. Of the alloreactive clones, only a minor fraction mapped to unstimulated subsets.

Around 96,000 TCR templates underwent assay in each sample. TCRdb's table, derived via immunoSEQ multiplex PCR, lists solely in-frame clones and lacks some. The sample includes roughly 100,000 clones, about 90% of them seen just once. The CDR3 length is 17 residues. V was pared by 2 bases and J by 9 bases, with 9 bases of the junction left unmatched. Germline V lookup: CDR1 SGHTA, CDR2 FQGNSA. This TCR was recovered from a human donor in good health. Specimen: CD4+ T cells sorted from blood. This rearrangement joins TRBV7-2 to TRBJ2-1; 14 positions match TRBD2. The CDR3 bases are TGTGCCAGCAGCTTATTAGTGGGACTAGCGGGAGACGGTGAGCAGTTCTTC. Encoded protein: CASSLLVGLAGDGEQFF.